The 13 T cell receptor beta chains in this list originate from one sample, sequenced in a study of blood T cell repertoires in COVID-19. Clones were sequenced by immunoSEQ multiplex PCR, and TCRdb holds only the in-frame ones, with some missing. The sample records approximately 190,000 clones, approximately 80% being singletons. Material for sequencing was peripheral blood. These receptors came from a human donor in a cohort sampled during active COVID-19.

This clone was counted between two and nine times. The chain carries TRBV28 and TRBJ1-5; 8 bases line up with TRBD1. The CDR3 has 16 residues. CDR1 is MDHEN and CDR2 is SYDVKM in the germline V gene. Germline trimming cut 3 bases from V and 4 bases from J; bases unmatched to any gene: 8. The CDR3 region has the DNA TGTGCCAGCAGTTTCCTAACAGGGGGGCGGAATCAGCCCCAGCATTTT. Its translation is CASSFLTGGRNQPQHF.

This chain links TRBV5-1 with TRBJ1-1; D gene uncertain. Trimming cost V 0 bases and J 6 bases, with 9 bases left between them. CDR3 length equals 13 residues. Germline assignment: CDR1 SGHRS and CDR2 YFSETQ. The CDR3 DNA sequence: TGCGCCAGCAGCTTGGTTGGAGTGTCTGAAGCTTTCTTT. Amino acid sequence: CASSLVGVSEAFF.

This chain links TRBV19 with TRBJ2-1, with 10 positions matching TRBD2. V was pared by 3 bases and J by 5 bases, with 7 bases of the junction left unmatched. This CDR3 is built from 16 residues. Germline CDR1 and CDR2: LNHDA and SQIVND (reference sequence). The CDR3 region has the DNA TGTGCCAGTAGTATTGTCGGGACTAGCGTGCACAATGAGCAGTTCTTC. Protein: CASSIVGTSVHNEQFF. The complete variable domain, with remaining parts taken from reference TRBV19 and TRBJ2-1, reads DGGITQSPKYLFRKEGQNVTLSCEQNLNHDAMYWYRQDPGQGLRLIYYSQIVNDFQKGDIAEGYSVSREKKESFPLTVTSAQKNPTAFYLCASSIVGTSVHNEQFFGPGTRLTVL.

The chain links TRBV6-1 to TRBJ2-2; 9 nucleotides match TRBD1. From germline, CDR1 is MNHNS and CDR2 SASEGT. V was clipped by 4 bases and J by 5 bases; unmatched bases: 11. The CDR3 length is 17 residues. The CDR3 region is CASSVRSTGGYTGELFF. The CDR3 bases are TGTGCCAGCAGTGTGCGATCGACAGGGGGGTATACCGGGGAGCTGTTTTTT.

The chain combines TRBV3-1 (or the pseudogene TRBV3-2) with TRBJ2-6, with D unclear. Germline loops: CDR1 LGHDT, CDR2 YNNKEL (reference sequence). CDR3 length: 15 amino acids. V was pared by 2 bases and J by 0 bases, with 5 bases between. CDR3 region: CASSQSLSGANVLTF. CDR3 bases: TGTGCCAGCAGCCAATCCCTCTCTGGGGCCAACGTCCTGACTTTC.

The sample holds one count of this clone. The rearrangement uses TRBV5-8 and TRBJ2-2, with 10 bases matching TRBD1. The CDR3 runs 15 residues. Germline V gene lookup returns CDR1 SGHTS and CDR2 YDEGEE. The V and J ends lost 7 bases and 5 bases, in that order; junction bases with no gene match: 8. The CDR3, as DNA: TGTGCCAGCCGTAAAAGGACAGGGGGAACCGGGGAGCTGTTTTTT. This codes for CASRKRTGGTGELFF.

The count of this clone is one. V is TRBV7-9 and J is TRBJ2-6, with TRBD2 matching 10 bases. The V and J ends lost 5 bases and 1 base, in that order; junction bases with no gene match: 11. This CDR3 comprises 19 residues. CDR1 is SEHNR, CDR2 FQNEAQ, per germline (reference sequence). This CDR3 reads CASSQRGGAYISGANVLTF. The CDR3 DNA is TGTGCCAGCAGCCAGCGGGGGGGAGCGTATATTTCTGGGGCCAACGTCCTGACTTTC.

The chain couples TRBV7-2 to TRBJ1-1, with TRBD1 as a possible D gene (5 bases). This CDR3 has 12 residues. Germline V gene data show CDR1 as SGHTA and CDR2 as FQGNSA. The germline V and J ends were trimmed by 8 bases and 4 bases, with 11 bases remaining between them. The CDR3 nucleotides read TGTGCCAGCGGAGCAGGGTTCACTGAAGCTTTCTTT. Translation: CASGAGFTEAFF.

The gene calls are TRBV29-1 and TRBJ2-7; TRBD2 matches 8 bases. The J segment lost 6 bases and the V segment lost 2 bases, leaving 6 bases of the junction unmatched. The germline gives CDR1 SQVTM, CDR2 ANQGSEA. The CDR3 extends over 13 amino acids. The DNA of the CDR3 is TGCAGCGTTGAATTTGGGGCGGGGGGCGAGCAGTACTTC. It is translated as CSVEFGAGGEQYF.

The V and J genes are TRBV18 and TRBJ1-2; no clear D gene. This CDR3 is 18 amino acids long. Trimming shortened V by 3 bases and J by 3 bases, and 23 bases separated the two germline ends. CDR1 is KGHSH and CDR2 is LQKENI in the germline V gene. CDR3 region: CASSPVSTKRAEDYGYTF. As DNA, the CDR3 is TGTGCCAGCTCACCCGTCAGCACAAAGAGGGCGGAGGACTATGGCTACACCTTC.

This clone was counted once. The V call is TRBV29-1, the J call TRBJ2-5; 9 bases fit TRBD2. Germline V gene sequence: CDR1 SQVTM, CDR2 ANQGSEA. This CDR3 is built from 16 residues. The V segment lost 3 bases and the J segment 4 bases; nucleotides outside the gene matches: 12. The CDR3 sequence: CSVERLAGKSGETQYF. The CDR3 nucleotides read TGCAGCGTTGAGCGCCTAGCGGGAAAGAGTGGAGAGACCCAGTACTTC. The full variable domain, in which reference TRBV29-1 and TRBJ2-5 provide the parts outside the CDR3, is SAVISQKPSRDICQRGTSLTIQCQVDSQVTMMFWYRQQPGQSLTLIATANQGSEATYESGFVIDKFPISRPNLTFSTLTVSNMSPEDSSIYLCSVERLAGKSGETQYFGPGTRLLVL.

V is TRBV2 and J is TRBJ1-2; perhaps TRBD1 as D (6 bases). Germline CDR1 reads SNHLY; CDR2 reads FYNNEI. Trimming took off 6 bases at V and 4 bases at J, with 15 bases between the two ends. The CDR3 extends over 14 amino acids. The CDR3 DNA reads as TGTGCCAGCAGGGCACAGGGTCACTCCTATGGCTACACCTTC. It is translated as CASRAQGHSYGYTF. Based on the CDR3 plus reference TRBV2 and TRBJ1-2, the full variable domain is EPEVTQTPSHQVTQMGQEVILRCVPISNHLYFYWYRQILGQKVEFLVSFYNNEISEKSEIFDDQFSVERPDGSNFTLKIRSTKLEDSAMYFCASRAQGHSYGYTFGSGTRLTVV.

The chain joins TRBV6-5 to TRBJ1-2; the match to TRBD1 covers 7 bases. Germline CDR1 reads MNHEY; CDR2 reads SVGAGI. V lost 8 bases, J lost 2 bases, and 11 bases stayed unmatched. This CDR3 spans 15 amino acids. CDR3 residues: CASWDRGSRNYGYTF. The CDR3 region has the DNA TGTGCCAGCTGGGACAGAGGGAGTCGGAACTATGGCTACACCTTC.